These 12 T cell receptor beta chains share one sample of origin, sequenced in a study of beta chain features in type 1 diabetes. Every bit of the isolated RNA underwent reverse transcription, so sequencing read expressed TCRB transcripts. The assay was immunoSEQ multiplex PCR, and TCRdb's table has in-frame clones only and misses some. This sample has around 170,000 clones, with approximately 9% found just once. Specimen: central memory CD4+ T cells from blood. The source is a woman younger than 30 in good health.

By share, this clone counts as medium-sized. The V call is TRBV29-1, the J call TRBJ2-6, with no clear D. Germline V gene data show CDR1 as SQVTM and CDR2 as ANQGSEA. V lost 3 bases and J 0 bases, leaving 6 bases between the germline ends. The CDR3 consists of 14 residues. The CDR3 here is CSVDEASGANVLTF. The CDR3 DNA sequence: TGCAGCGTTGACGAAGCCTCTGGGGCCAACGTCCTGACTTTC. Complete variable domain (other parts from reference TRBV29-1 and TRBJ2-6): SAVISQKPSRDICQRGTSLTIQCQVDSQVTMMFWYRQQPGQSLTLIATANQGSEATYESGFVIDKFPISRPNLTFSTLTVSNMSPEDSSIYLCSVDEASGANVLTFGAGSRLTVL.

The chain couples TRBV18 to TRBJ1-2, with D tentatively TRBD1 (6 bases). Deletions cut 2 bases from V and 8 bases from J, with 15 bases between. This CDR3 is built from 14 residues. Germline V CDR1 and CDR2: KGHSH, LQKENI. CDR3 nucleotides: TGTGCCAGCTCACCAGGGGCAGGGACAAACGGCTACACCTTC. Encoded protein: CASSPGAGTNGYTF.

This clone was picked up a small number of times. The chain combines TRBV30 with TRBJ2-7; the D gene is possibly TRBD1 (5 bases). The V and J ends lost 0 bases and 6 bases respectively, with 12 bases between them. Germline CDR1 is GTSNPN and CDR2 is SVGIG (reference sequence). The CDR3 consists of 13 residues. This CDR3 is CAWSVAGWGEQYF. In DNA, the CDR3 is TGTGCCTGGAGTGTGGCAGGGTGGGGCGAGCAGTACTTC.

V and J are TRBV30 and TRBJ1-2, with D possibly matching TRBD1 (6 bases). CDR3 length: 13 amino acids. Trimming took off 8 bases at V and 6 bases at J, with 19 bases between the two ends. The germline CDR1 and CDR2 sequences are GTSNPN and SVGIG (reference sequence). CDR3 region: CALRWNRDNGYTF. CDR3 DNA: TGTGCCCTTCGCTGGAACAGGGATAATGGCTACACCTTC.

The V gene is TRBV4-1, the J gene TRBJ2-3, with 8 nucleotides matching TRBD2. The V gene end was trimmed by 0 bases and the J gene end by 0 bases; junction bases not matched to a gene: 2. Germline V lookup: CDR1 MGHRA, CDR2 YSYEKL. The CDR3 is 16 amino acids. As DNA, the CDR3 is TGCGCCAGCAGCCAAGATGGCGGGGGGAGCACAGATACGCAGTATTTT. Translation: CASSQDGGGSTDTQYF.

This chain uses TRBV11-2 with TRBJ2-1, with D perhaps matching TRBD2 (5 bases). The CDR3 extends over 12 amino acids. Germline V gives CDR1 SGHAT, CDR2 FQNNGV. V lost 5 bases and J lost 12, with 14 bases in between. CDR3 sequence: CASSPLDGLQFF. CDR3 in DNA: TGTGCCAGCAGCCCCTTGGACGGACTGCAGTTCTTC.

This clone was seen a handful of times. The CDR3 DNA follows: TGCAGCGTTACGGGACTAGCTACTCATGAGCAGTTCTTC. Translating gives CSVTGLATHEQFF. This chain connects TRBV29-1 to TRBJ2-1, with 9 bases lining up with TRBD2. V dropped 5 bases and J dropped 8; count of bases not matched to a gene: 7. Germline assignment: CDR1 SQVTM and CDR2 ANQGSEA. The CDR3 extends over 13 amino acids.

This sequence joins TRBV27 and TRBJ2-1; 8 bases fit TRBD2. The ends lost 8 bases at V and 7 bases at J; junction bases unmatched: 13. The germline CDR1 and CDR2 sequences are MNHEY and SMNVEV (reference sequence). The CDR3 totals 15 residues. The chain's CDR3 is CASGDSGTTGNEQFF. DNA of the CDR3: TGTGCCAGCGGAGATAGCGGGACCACGGGGAATGAGCAGTTCTTC.

Written as DNA, the CDR3 is TGTGCCAGCAGCCGCCTGGGGACTAGCGACTACGAGCAGTACTTC. This sequence encodes CASSRLGTSDYEQYF. V usage is TRBV14 and J usage is TRBJ2-7; TRBD2 matches 10 bases. Germline values: CDR1 SGHDN, CDR2 FVKESK. There are 15 residues in the CDR3. The J segment lost 3 bases and the V segment lost 4 bases, leaving 6 bases of the junction unmatched.

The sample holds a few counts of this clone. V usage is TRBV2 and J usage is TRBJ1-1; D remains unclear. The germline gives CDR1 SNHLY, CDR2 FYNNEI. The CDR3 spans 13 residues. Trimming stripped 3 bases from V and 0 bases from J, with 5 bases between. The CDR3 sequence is CASSDQMNTEAFF. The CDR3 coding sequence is TGTGCCAGCAGTGACCAGATGAACACTGAAGCTTTCTTT.

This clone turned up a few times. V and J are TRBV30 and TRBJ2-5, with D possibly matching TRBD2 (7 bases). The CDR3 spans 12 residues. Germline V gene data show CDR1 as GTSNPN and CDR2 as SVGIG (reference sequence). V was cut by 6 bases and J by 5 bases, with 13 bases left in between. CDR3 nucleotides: TGTGCCTGCTCGGGGGGCGGGGAGACCCAGTACTTC. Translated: CACSGGGETQYF.

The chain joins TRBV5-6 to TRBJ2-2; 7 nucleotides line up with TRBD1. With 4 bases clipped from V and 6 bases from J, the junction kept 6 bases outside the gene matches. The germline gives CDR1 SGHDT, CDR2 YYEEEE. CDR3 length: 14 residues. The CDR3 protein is CASSLTGLAGELFF. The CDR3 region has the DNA TGTGCCAGCAGCCTGACAGGGTTGGCCGGGGAGCTGTTTTTT.